This T cell receptor beta chain was sequenced for a study of cytomegalovirus exposure and HLA in healthy donors. Study-wide results and caveats: It was likely that a cluster of highly shared sequence variants was a sequencing artifact. Reportedly, cytomegalovirus status was diagnosed with high sensitivity and specificity. In a later analysis, common viral pathogens appeared linked to several of the most significant clusters.

CDR1 MNHEY and CDR2 SMNVEV come from the germline V gene (reference sequence). The CDR3 runs 16 residues. Trimming shortened V by 8 bases and J by 3 bases, and 22 bases separated the two germline ends. PCR was performed using 60 Vbeta and 13 Jbeta primers. The data were produced by immunoSEQ multiplex PCR, yet TCRdb's version contains in-frame clones alone and is incomplete. In all, the sample yields roughly 100,000 clones. Worth noting for this clone: The antigen remains unidentified.

This receptor was obtained from a man in his forties in good health and CMV-seronegative. The sequenced material came from PBMCs. The V and J genes are TRBV27 and TRBJ1-1, with D tentatively TRBD1 (6 bases). CDR3 coding DNA: TGTGCCAGCCGAAGGGGGAGTCCGCTTGAGGACACTGAAGCTTTCTTT. Protein: CASRRGSPLEDTEAFF.